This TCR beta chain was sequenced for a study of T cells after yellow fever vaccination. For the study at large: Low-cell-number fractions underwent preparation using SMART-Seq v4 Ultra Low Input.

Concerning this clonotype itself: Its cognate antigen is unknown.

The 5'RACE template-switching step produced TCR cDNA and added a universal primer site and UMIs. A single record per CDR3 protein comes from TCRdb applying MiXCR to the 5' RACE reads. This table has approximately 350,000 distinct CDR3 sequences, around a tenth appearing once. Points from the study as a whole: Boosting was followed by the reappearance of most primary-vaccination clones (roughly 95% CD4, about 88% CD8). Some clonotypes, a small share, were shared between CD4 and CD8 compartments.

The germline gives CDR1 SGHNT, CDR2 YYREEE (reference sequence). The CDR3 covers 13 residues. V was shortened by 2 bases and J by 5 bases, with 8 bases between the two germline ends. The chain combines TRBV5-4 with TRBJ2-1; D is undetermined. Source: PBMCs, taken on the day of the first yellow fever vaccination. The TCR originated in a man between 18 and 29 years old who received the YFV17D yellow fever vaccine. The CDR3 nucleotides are TGTGCCAGCAGCTTAGACCGTAACAATGAGCAGTTCTTC. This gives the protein CASSLDRNNEQFF. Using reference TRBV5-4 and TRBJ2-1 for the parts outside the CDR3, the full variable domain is ETGVTQSPTHLIKTRGQQVTLRCSSQSGHNTVSWYQQALGQGPQFIFQYYREEENGRGNFPPRFSGLQFPNYSSELNVNALELDDSALYLCASSLDRNNEQFFGPGTRLTVL.